This TCR beta chain was identified in a study of blood T cell repertoires in COVID-19. Turning to the study itself: Material from acute and convalescent COVID-19 was sourced from the United States, Italy and Spain. T cells, B-cell-depleted T cells, or PBMCs provided the cDNA or gDNA that served as material.

This clone has a handful of counts. V lost 4 bases, J lost 6 bases, and 9 bases stayed unmatched. Germline loops: CDR1 SGHDT, CDR2 YYEEEE. The CDR3 is 16 residues long. Method: immunoSEQ multiplex PCR; TCRdb's copy keeps in-frame clones and lacks some. The sample has 200,000 to 250,000 clones; about nine tenths are singletons. The chain employs TRBV5-6 and TRBJ2-7; 14 bases line up with TRBD2. The TCR originated in a man older than 75 with acute or convalescent COVID-19. Material: peripheral blood. The CDR3, as DNA: TGTGCCAGCAGCCCATGGGGACTAGCGGGAGTCTCCGAGCAGTACTTC. Translation: CASSPWGLAGVSEQYF.